Listed here are 10 T cell receptor beta chains from one sample, sequenced in a study of cytomegalovirus exposure and HLA in healthy donors. The PCR employed 60 Vbeta primers together with 13 Jbeta primers. The data were produced by immunoSEQ multiplex PCR, yet TCRdb's version contains in-frame clones alone and is incomplete. The profile shows about 180,000 clones, around 85% of them singletons. Sequencing used PBMCs. The source of these receptors is a boy between 2 and 10 years old in good health and CMV-seronegative.

The J gene is TRBJ2-5, the V gene TRBV9; D possibly corresponds to TRBD2 (7 bases). Germline CDR1 SGDLS, CDR2 YYNGEE. This CDR3 is 14 amino acids long. The ends were cut back, 2 bases at V and 5 bases at J, with 13 bases in the middle. The CDR3 nucleotides are TGTGCCAGCAGCGTGGGGGGGGCACAGGAGACCCAGTACTTC. This sequence encodes CASSVGGAQETQYF.

This chain connects TRBV7-8 to TRBJ2-7; possibly TRBD1 for D (5 bases). The CDR3 contains 17 residues. In germline, CDR1 is SGHVS, CDR2 FQNEAQ. The germline V and J ends were trimmed by 5 bases and 1 base, with 21 bases remaining between them. This chain's CDR3 is CASSPVSLGHQSYEQYV. The CDR3 DNA is TGTGCCAGCAGCCCCGTTAGCCTCGGACACCAGTCCTACGAGCAGTACGTC.

The chain uses TRBV6-1 and TRBJ1-1; no clear D. V was clipped by 11 bases and J by 1 base, with 17 bases between them. Germline assignment: CDR1 MNHNS and CDR2 SASEGT. This CDR3 is 14 amino acids long. The CDR3 region has the DNA TGTGCCGTCCGAGGCTCCCCGGCGAACACTGAAGCTTTCTTT. Residues: CAVRGSPANTEAFF.

The chain couples TRBV2 to TRBJ2-4; possibly TRBD2 for D (6 bases). This CDR3 region has 10 residues. Trimming removed 6 bases from V and 9 bases from J, with 6 bases in between. The germline V gene encodes CDR1 SNHLY and CDR2 FYNNEI. The chain's CDR3 is CASRGGIQYF. Written as DNA, the CDR3 is TGTGCCAGCAGGGGGGGCATTCAGTACTTC. Full variable domain (rest looked up from reference TRBV2 and TRBJ2-4): EPEVTQTPSHQVTQMGQEVILRCVPISNHLYFYWYRQILGQKVEFLVSFYNNEISEKSEIFDDQFSVERPDGSNFTLKIRSTKLEDSAMYFCASRGGIQYFGAGTRLSVL.

The chain is built from TRBV29-1 and TRBJ1-2, with 7 bases aligning to TRBD1. Germline V gene sequence: CDR1 SQVTM, CDR2 ANQGSEA. This CDR3 region has 24 residues. V lost 0 bases and J lost 2; bases outside the gene matches: 33. The CDR3 bases are TGCAGCGTTGAAGACTTTACCCCCGGGGACCGCCGGGACAGCCAGCCAAATACAAACTATGGCTACACCTTC. It codes for CSVEDFTPGDRRDSQPNTNYGYTF. The full variable domain, rest sourced from reference TRBV29-1 and TRBJ1-2, is SAVISQKPSRDICQRGTSLTIQCQVDSQVTMMFWYRQQPGQSLTLIATANQGSEATYESGFVIDKFPISRPNLTFSTLTVSNMSPEDSSIYLCSVEDFTPGDRRDSQPNTNYGYTFGSGTRLTVV.

The CDR3 DNA reads TGTGCCAGCACGGGGACTAGCGGGACGGGACCCGGGGAGCTGTTTTTT. Translating it yields CASTGTSGTGPGELFF. The rearrangement joins TRBV7-8 to TRBJ2-2; TRBD2 matches at 13 bases. The CDR3 loop spans 16 amino acids. Trimming cost V 7 bases and J 6 bases; bases outside gene matches: 8. Per the germline V gene, CDR1 is SGHVS and CDR2 is FQNEAQ. Using reference TRBV7-8 and TRBJ2-2 for the parts outside the CDR3, the full variable domain is GAGVSQSPRYKVAKRGQDVALRCDPISGHVSLFWYQQALGQGPEFLTYFQNEAQLDKSGLPSDRFFAERPEGSVSTLKIQRTQQEDSAVYLCASTGTSGTGPGELFFGEGSRLTVL.

This clone was recorded only once. V and J are TRBV6-5 and TRBJ2-5; a possible D gene is TRBD1 (5 bases). The CDR3 sequence is 12 residues long. CDR1 MNHEY and CDR2 SVGAGI come from the germline V gene. DNA for the CDR3: TGTGCGACCTGGCAGGGAACAGAGACCCAGTACTTC. Protein sequence: CATWQGTETQYF.

This clone was counted a few times. The rearrangement uses TRBV7-3 and TRBJ2-1, with a possible D match to TRBD1 (6 bases). The ends were cut back, 4 bases at V and 0 bases at J, with 19 bases in the middle. The CDR3 sequence is 18 residues long. Germline V gene lookup returns CDR1 SGHTA and CDR2 FQGTGA. The CDR3 spells CASSSRGVARYSYNEQFF. Here the CDR3 DNA reads TGTGCCAGCAGCTCCAGGGGAGTAGCCAGGTACTCCTACAATGAGCAGTTCTTC. The full variable domain, completed using reference TRBV7-3 and TRBJ2-1, is GAGVSQTPSNKVTEKGKYVELRCDPISGHTALYWYRQSLGQGPEFLIYFQGTGAADDSGLPNDRFFAVRPEGSVSTLKIQRTERGDSAVYLCASSSRGVARYSYNEQFFGPGTRLTVL.

The rearrangement uses TRBV6-1 and TRBJ2-7; D perhaps matches TRBD2 (5 bases). Trimming shortened V by 2 bases and J by 5 bases, and 10 bases separated the two germline ends. Germline CDR1 MNHNS, CDR2 SASEGT. This CDR3 has 13 amino acids. In nucleotides, the CDR3 is TGTGCCAGCAGTGAAAGAGGGCTTCACGAGCAGTACTTC. It encodes CASSERGLHEQYF.

This clone has just a few counts. This chain uses TRBV9 with TRBJ1-1; 8 bases match TRBD1. Losses at the gene ends were 3 bases for V and 5 bases for J; bases not matched to a gene: 6. CDR1 is SGDLS, CDR2 YYNGEE, per germline. The CDR3 totals 14 residues. CDR3 DNA: TGTGCCAGCAGCGCGGGCAGGGGGCTTACTGAAGCTTTCTTT. Translated: CASSAGRGLTEAFF.